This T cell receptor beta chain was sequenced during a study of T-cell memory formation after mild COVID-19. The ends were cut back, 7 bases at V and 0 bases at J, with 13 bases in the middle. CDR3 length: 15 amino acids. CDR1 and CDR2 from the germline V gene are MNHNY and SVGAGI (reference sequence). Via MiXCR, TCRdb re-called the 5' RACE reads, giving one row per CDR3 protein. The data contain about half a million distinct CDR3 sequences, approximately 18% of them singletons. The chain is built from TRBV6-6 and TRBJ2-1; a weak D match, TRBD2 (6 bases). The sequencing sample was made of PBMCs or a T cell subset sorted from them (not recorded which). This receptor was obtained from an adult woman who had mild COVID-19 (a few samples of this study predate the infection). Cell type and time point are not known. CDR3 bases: TGTGCCAGCACCCCGGGACTGAGCTCCTACAATGAGCAGTTCTTC. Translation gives CASTPGLSSYNEQFF.